Presented here are 5 T cell receptor beta chains from one specimen sequenced in a study of metastatic and nonmetastatic thyroid tumors. Patients had received no treatment of any kind before thyroid surgery. MiXCR re-clonotyped the PCR reads for TCRdb. The sample yields about 89,000 clones, under 15% seen once. The sample taken for sequencing was tumor tissue. The receptor source for this set is a female donor with papillary thyroid cancer or a benign thyroid nodule (not recorded which). Some clones in this sample may be carry-over from other donors' samples.

In its sample, this clone was seen many times. The chain employs TRBV5-1 and TRBJ1-4; D is ambiguous. V lost 5 bases to trimming and J lost 14 bases, with 13 bases between them. The CDR3 extends over 11 amino acids. In germline, CDR1 is SGHRS, CDR2 YFSETQ. The CDR3 is CASREGVDLFF. Written as DNA, the CDR3 is TGCGCCAGCAGGGAGGGAGTTGATCTGTTTTTT.

This clone came up a few times. One end of the junction fails to match germline, which may point to a read error. The V and J genes are TRBV2 and TRBJ1-5; D may be TRBD1 (5 bases). The CDR3 is 17 residues long. CDR1 and CDR2 from the germline V gene are SNHLY and FYNNEI. CDR3 in amino acids: CASSVHRGAISTQPQHF. The CDR3 bases are TGTGCCAGCAGTGTCCATCGAGGGGCTATTAGCACTCAGCCCCAGCATTTT.

This clone was picked up a small number of times. At one of its ends the junction is not consistent with the germline gene, which may arise from a read error. Other DNA variants within this sample encode the same CDR3. The chain recombines TRBV2 with TRBJ2-1, with a weak D call TRBD2 (5 bases). The CDR3 loop spans 12 amino acids. Germline CDR1 reads SNHLY; CDR2 reads FYNNEI. This CDR3 is CASSETRNEQSF. DNA of the CDR3: TGTGCCAGCAGTGAAACTAGAAATGAGCAGTCCTTC. Complete variable domain (other parts from reference TRBV2 and TRBJ2-1): EPEVTQTPSHQVTQMGQEVILRCVPISNHLYFYWYRQILGQKVEFLVSFYNNEISEKSEIFDDQFSVERPDGSNFTLKIRSTKLEDSAMYFCASSETRNEQSFGPGTRLTVL.

The table lists this clone with many counts. The same CDR3 also results from other DNA sequences found in this sample. The rearrangement uses TRBV3-1 and TRBJ2-1; the D is unclear. Germline CDR1 LGHDT, CDR2 YNNKEL (reference sequence). The CDR3 covers 15 residues. The germline V and J ends were trimmed by 4 bases and 5 bases, with 15 bases remaining between them. The CDR3, as DNA: TGTGCCAGCAGCCGCATGTCGATCAGTAACAATGAGCAGTTCTTC. Translating gives CASSRMSISNNEQFF.

The table lists this clone with many counts. The sample contains more than one DNA sequence encoding this CDR3. CDR3 sequence reads: CSALGPHGPDSPLHF. CDR3 bases: TGCAGTGCTCTCGGTCCGCATGGGCCCGATTCACCCCTCCACTTT. V and J are TRBV20-1 and TRBJ1-6; D unclear. V was trimmed by 5 bases and J by 8 bases, leaving 19 bases between them. CDR1 is DFQATT, CDR2 SNEGSKA, per germline (reference sequence). The CDR3 extends over 15 amino acids.